This T cell receptor (beta chain) was recovered during a study of T-cell reconstitution after alpha-beta-depleted transplantation in children. CDR3 length equals 18 residues. V was shortened by 3 bases and J by 4 bases, with 24 bases between the two germline ends. Preparation of the TCRbeta library used unique molecular identifiers. TCRdb passed the PCR reads through MiXCR, listing each CDR3 protein once. The sample yields some 400,000 distinct CDR3 sequences, roughly 22% seen once. This receptor was identified in a human donor who donated a stem cell graft to a child with acute myeloid leukemia. The source material was PBMCs from the stem cell graft donor, sampled from the stem cell graft. The chain employs TRBV12-3 or TRBV12-4 and TRBJ1-1; D is undetermined. The CDR3 DNA follows: TGTGCCAGCAGTTTCGGGTTATTGGCAGGACTCGGGGTCACTGAAGCTTTCTTT. Protein product: CASSFGLLAGLGVTEAFF.